This record looks at one TCR beta chain sequence and its context. V lost 0 bases and J 0 bases, leaving 9 bases between the germline ends. The CDR3 sequence is 16 residues long. CDR1 and CDR2 from the germline V gene are LNHNV and YYDKDF (reference sequence). This entry is derived from a study of control samples from healthy donors and cancer patients. TCRdb keeps only in-frame clones here, not all; method: immunoSEQ multiplex PCR. The sample lists almost 90,000 clones, around nine tenths occurring once. The source is a man aged 25 to 40 in good health. The chain joins TRBV15 to TRBJ1-3; no clear D gene. The sequenced sample was blood. The CDR3 nucleotides are TGTGCCACCAGCAGAGATAAGACTAACTCTGGAAACACCATATATTTT. This gives the protein CATSRDKTNSGNTIYF. Drawing the rest from reference TRBV15 and TRBJ1-3, the complete variable domain is DAMVIQNPRYQVTQFGKPVTLSCSQTLNHNVMYWYQQKSSQAPKLLFHYYDKDFNNEADTPDNFQSRRPNTSFCFLDIRSPGLGDTAMYLCATSRDKTNSGNTIYFGEGSWLTVV.